The present TCR beta chain was sequenced within a study of OX40 agonist ivuxolimab in advanced cancers. A note on the overall study: Ivuxolimab, which targeted the costimulatory receptor OX40 (CD134), was an agonistic, fully human IgG2 monoclonal antibody. Intravenous ivuxolimab was administered to patients every 2 weeks at six dose levels: 0.01, 0.1, 0.3, 1.5, 3 and 10 mg/kg. Of the approximately 54 patients in dose escalation, 19 had hepatocellular carcinoma, some 15 had melanoma, 9 had renal cell carcinoma and 9 had head and neck cancer. The dose-escalation cohort was over 70% male with a mean age of about 60 years, ranging from roughly 23 to 85. Prior anti-PD-1, anti-PD-L1 or anti-CTLA-4 therapy was permitted, and checkpoint inhibitors had been received by roughly 40% of dose-escalation patients. Three dose-escalation patients achieved partial responses, one with hepatocellular carcinoma and two with cutaneous melanoma. The point of sequencing TCRbeta in the periphery was to test whether ivuxolimab changed TCR sequence diversity and drove clonal T-cell expansion. The monotherapy dose-escalation portion (N of about 47 patients) of the phase I ivuxolimab trial is reported in the paper.

Patients with a history of autoimmune disease or receiving systemic immunosuppression were excluded from the trial. Peripheral blood for TCR sequencing was drawn from every dose cohort at baseline, at cycle 4 day 1 and at cycle 7 day 1. The samples were drawn from a first-in-human, open-label, multicenter phase I dose-escalation trial of ivuxolimab. Adults with locally advanced or metastatic head and neck squamous cell, hepatocellular, melanoma or renal cell carcinoma were enrolled in the trial. Before TCR sequencing, CD4+ T cells and CD8+ T cells were sorted from peripheral blood as separate populations. Genomic DNA was isolated from the sorted cells so that the TCRbeta CDR3 region could be sequenced. The immunoSEQ Assay was used to sequence the TCRbeta CDR3 regions. As stored in TCRdb, this immuneACCESS dataset retains in-frame rearrangements with V and J assigned. A fraction of the clones does not appear; measured against another copy, unresolved V genes explain less than half of the discrepancy, and the remainder lacks a known reason. In this sample the table shows tens of thousands of clones, more than 75% of which occur a single time. The ten top clones hold about 11% of the sample.

Points on this clone: Its cognate antigen has yet to be identified. No base quality information exists; no much larger clone differs at one position.

Study-wide conclusions, independent of this receptor: Antigen specificity was not determined for the clonally expanded peripheral T cells. At doses of 0.1 to 3.0 mg/kg, clonal expansion of both CD4+ and CD8+ blood T cells was observed from baseline to week 6. Low levels of normalized T-cell clonal expansion were also seen in some patients who did not respond. After ivuxolimab, expanded clones were on average more numerous among CD8+ T cells than among CD4+ T cells. Partial responders in the 0.1-3.0 mg/kg groups had among the lowest normalized peripheral clonal expansion, especially among CD8+ T cells.

This specimen consisted of CD4+ or CD8+ T cells sorted from blood, obtained in a trial of the OX40 agonist ivuxolimab. The source is an adult with an advanced solid tumor such as melanoma, head and neck, liver or kidney cancer.

The CDR3 corresponds to CSAPGSGRAGDTQYF. In nucleotides, the sequence is TGCAGCGCCCCCGGTAGCGGGAGGGCGGGAGATACGCAGTATTTT. The chain uses TRBV29-1 and TRBJ2-3; 11 nucleotides in the junction match TRBD2. Via the germline V gene, CDR1 is SQVTM and CDR2 ANQGSEA. CDR3 length: 15 amino acids, cysteine to phenylalanine. Only the CDR3 portion is preserved as DNA: 45 bases, with reading frame beginning at the first base. At the junction V is shortened by 7 bases and J by 5 bases; bases outside the gene matches: 11.